This T cell receptor (beta chain) emerged from a study of cytomegalovirus exposure and HLA in healthy donors. Overall study results and limits: Specific recognition of CMV antigens was confirmed in vitro for a few chains (all CMV-associated). The dataset shows that most TCR sequences were rare, while some public TCRs occurred in many donors.

About this clone itself: Its cognate antigen is unknown.

The CDR3 is made up of 18 amino acids. Trimming removed 5 bases from V and 0 bases from J, with 22 bases in between. Germline lookup yields CDR1 SGHTA and CDR2 FQGNSA. Researchers ran the PCR with 60 Vbeta and 13 Jbeta primers. Libraries were prepared by immunoSEQ multiplex PCR; TCRdb keeps only in-frame clonotypes and omits some of them. The sample carries some 100,000 clones, roughly 79% recorded once. These donors, healthy bone marrow donors, were studied. The receptor was derived from a female donor in good health and CMV-seropositive. Input material: PBMCs. J is TRBJ1-1 and V is TRBV7-2, with D perhaps TRBD1 (5 bases). The CDR3 loop reads CASSLGRGGGRLNTEAFF. The CDR3 bases are TGTGCCAGCAGCCTGGGCCGTGGGGGGGGAAGGTTGAACACTGAAGCTTTCTTT.